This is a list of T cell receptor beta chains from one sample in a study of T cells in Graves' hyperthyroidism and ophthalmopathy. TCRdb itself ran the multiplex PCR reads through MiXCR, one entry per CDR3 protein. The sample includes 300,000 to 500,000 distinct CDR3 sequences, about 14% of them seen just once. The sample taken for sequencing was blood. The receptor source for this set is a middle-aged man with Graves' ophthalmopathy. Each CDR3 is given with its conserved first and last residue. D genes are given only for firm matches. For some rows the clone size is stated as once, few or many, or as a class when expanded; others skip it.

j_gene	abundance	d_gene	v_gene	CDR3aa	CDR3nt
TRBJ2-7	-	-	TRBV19	CASSPSGWYEQYF	TGTGCCAGTAGCCCCTCAGGGTGGTACGAGCAGTACTTC
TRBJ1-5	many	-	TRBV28	CASSNTGVLGQPQHF	TGTGCCAGCAGTAATACCGGGGTCTTGGGACAGCCCCAGCATTTT
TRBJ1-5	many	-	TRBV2	CASSDSRDQPQHF	TGTGCCAGCAGTGATTCGAGGGATCAGCCCCAGCATTTT
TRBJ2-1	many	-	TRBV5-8	CASSLTGLSSYNEQFF	TGTGCCAGCAGCTTGACAGGGTTAAGCTCCTACAATGAGCAGTTCTTC
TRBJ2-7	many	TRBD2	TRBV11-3	CASTKAAGGIYEQYF	TGTGCCAGCACCAAAGCAGCGGGAGGTATTTACGAGCAGTACTTC
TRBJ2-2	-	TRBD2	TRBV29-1	CSGAGANTGELFF	TGCAGCGGAGCGGGGGCGAACACCGGGGAGCTGTTTTTT
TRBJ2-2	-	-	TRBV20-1	CSARDPLRRDTGELFF	TGCAGTGCTAGAGATCCTTTACGGAGGGACACCGGGGAGCTGTTTTTT
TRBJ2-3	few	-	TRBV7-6	CASSGRRDTQYF	TGTGCCAGCAGCGGCCGGAGGGATACGCAGTATTTT
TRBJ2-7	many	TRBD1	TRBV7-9	CASSLAPGQAYEQYF	TGTGCCAGCAGCTTAGCACCGGGACAGGCCTACGAGCAGTACTTC
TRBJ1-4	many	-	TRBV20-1	CSAPDRTTNEKLFF	TGCAGTGCTCCCGACAGGACAACTAATGAAAAACTGTTTTTT
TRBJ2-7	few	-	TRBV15	CATSSRTGTLTYEQYF	TGTGCCACCAGCAGCAGAACCGGGACCCTGACCTACGAGCAGTACTTC
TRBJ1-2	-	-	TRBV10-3	CAISEDLRGSGYGYTF	TGTGCCATCAGTGAAGATCTCAGGGGTAGCGGCTATGGCTACACCTTC
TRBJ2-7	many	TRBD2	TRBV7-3	CASSPAPVLAGADLYF	TGTGCCAGCAGCCCGGCGCCGGTGCTAGCGGGCGCCGATCTGTACTTC
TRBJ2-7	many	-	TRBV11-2	CASSLLVSYEQYF	TGTGCCAGCAGCTTGCTTGTGAGCTACGAGCAGTACTTC
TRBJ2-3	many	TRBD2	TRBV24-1	CATSDRLAGTTDTQYF	TGTGCCACCAGCGATAGACTAGCGGGTACCACAGATACGCAGTATTTT
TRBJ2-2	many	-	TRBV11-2	CASSLTGGGELFF	TGTGCCAGCAGCCTTACCGGAGGCGGGGAGCTGTTTTTT